The text below deals with one T cell receptor (beta chain). The antigen is not known. The sample is drawn from a study of CD8 T cells in Susac syndrome. Looked up from germline, CDR1 is MGHRA and CDR2 is YSYEKL. CDR3 length: 15 amino acids. Between the trimmed V and J ends, which lost 4 bases and 3 bases, there was a span of 16 bases. Study observations and caveats: Within Susac syndrome CD4+ T cell repertoires, clonal expansion was not evident.

Random hexamers were used to reverse transcribe 0.5 to 1 ug of RNA. Amplification of the TCR beta CDR3 was carried out by immunoSEQ multiplex PCR, which spanned a total of 54 Vbeta and 13 Jbeta segments. TCRdb recomputed calls from the immunoSEQ multiplex PCR reads with MiXCR, one row per CDR3 protein. Of some 180,000 distinct CDR3 sequences in the sample, 90% to 95% were seen once. The chain is built from TRBV4-1 and TRBJ2-7; perhaps TRBD2 as D (7 bases). This clonotype was sampled from a human donor with Susac syndrome. The sample consisted of CD4+ T cells from PBMCs. CDR3 protein: CASSRDEGGNYEQYF. Written as DNA, the CDR3 is TGCGCCAGCAGCCGGGACGAGGGGGGGAACTACGAGCAGTACTTC.